This T cell receptor (beta chain) was captured in a study of type 1 regulatory T cells. About the research overall: This in vitro CD4 product, T-allo10, is enriched for Tr1 cells and alloantigen-specific. Regarding the study as a whole: Tr1 cells had a more restricted TCR repertoire than non-Tr1 cells.

Points on this clonotype: Its matching antigen is unknown.

There are 14 residues in the CDR3. V was clipped by 6 bases and J by 0 bases; unmatched bases: 4. The germline gives CDR1 SNHLY, CDR2 FYNNEI. TCRdb independently ran MiXCR on the reads; one entry per CDR3 protein. The profile covers around 64,000 distinct CDR3 sequences, with roughly 20% appearing a single time and around 8% taken by the ten largest. The sequence came from a human donor in good health. This chain connects TRBV2 to TRBJ1-1, with 7 bases fitting TRBD1. The sequencing sample was made of cultured type 1 regulatory T (Tr1) cells, either the whole culture or a sorted fraction (not recorded which). The CDR3 DNA sequence: TGTGCCAGCAGCCGGGGACAGCTGAACACTGAAGCTTTCTTT. This sequence encodes CASSRGQLNTEAFF.